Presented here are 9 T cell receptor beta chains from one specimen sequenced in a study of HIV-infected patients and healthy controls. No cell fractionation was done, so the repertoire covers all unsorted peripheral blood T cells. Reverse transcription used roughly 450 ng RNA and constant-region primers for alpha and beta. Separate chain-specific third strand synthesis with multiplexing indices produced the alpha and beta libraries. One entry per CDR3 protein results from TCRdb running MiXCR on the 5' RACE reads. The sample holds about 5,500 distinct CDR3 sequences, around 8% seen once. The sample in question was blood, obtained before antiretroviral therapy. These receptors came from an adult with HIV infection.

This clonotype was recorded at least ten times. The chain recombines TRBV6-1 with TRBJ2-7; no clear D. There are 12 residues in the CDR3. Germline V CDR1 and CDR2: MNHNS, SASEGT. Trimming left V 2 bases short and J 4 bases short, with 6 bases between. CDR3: CASSESVYEQYV. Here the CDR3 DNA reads TGTGCCAGCAGTGAATCGGTATACGAGCAGTACGTC.

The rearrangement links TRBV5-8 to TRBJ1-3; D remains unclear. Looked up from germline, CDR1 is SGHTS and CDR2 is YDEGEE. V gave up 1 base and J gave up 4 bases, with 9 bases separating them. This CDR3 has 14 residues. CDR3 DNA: TGTGCCAGCAGCTTGAGAAGTGGAGGAAACACCATATATTTT. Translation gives CASSLRSGGNTIYF. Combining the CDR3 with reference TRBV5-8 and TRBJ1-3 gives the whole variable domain EAGVTQSPTHLIKTRGQQATLRCSPISGHTSVYWYQQALGLGLQFLLWYDEGEERNRGNFPPRFSGRQFPNYSSELNVNALELEDSALYLCASSLRSGGNTIYFGEGSWLTVV.

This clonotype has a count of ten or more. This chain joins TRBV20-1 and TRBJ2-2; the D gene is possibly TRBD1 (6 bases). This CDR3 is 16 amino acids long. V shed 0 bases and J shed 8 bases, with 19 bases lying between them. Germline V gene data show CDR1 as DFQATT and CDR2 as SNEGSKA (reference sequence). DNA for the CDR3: TGCAGTGCTAGAGAGGTCGACAGGTCCCTCACGGGGGAGCTGTTTTTT. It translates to CSAREVDRSLTGELFF.

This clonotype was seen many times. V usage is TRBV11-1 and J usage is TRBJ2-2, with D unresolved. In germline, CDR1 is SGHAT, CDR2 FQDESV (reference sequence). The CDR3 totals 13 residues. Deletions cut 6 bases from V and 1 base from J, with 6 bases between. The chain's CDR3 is CASRPGNTGELFF. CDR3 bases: TGTGCCAGCAGACCCGGGAACACCGGGGAGCTGTTTTTT.

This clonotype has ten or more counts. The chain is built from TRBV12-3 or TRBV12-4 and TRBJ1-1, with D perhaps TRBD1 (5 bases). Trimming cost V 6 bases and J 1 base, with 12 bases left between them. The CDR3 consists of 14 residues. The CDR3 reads CASSPIGTNTEAFF. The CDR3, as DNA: TGTGCCAGCAGCCCTATAGGGACGAACACTGAAGCTTTCTTT.

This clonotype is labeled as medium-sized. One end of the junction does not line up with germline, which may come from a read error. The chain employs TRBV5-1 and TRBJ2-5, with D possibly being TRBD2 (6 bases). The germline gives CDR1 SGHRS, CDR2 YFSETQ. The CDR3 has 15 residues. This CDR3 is CASSLKGLNQDTQYF. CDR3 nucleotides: TGCGCCAGCAGCTTGAAGGGACTTAACCAAGATACCCAGTACTTC.

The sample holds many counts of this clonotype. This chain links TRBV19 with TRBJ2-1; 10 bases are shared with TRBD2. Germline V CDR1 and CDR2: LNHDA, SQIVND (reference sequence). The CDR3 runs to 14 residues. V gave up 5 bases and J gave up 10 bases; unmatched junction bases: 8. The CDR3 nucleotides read TGTGCCAGTAGTCGGTCTAGCGGGAGACTCGAGCAGTTCTTC. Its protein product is CASSRSSGRLEQFF. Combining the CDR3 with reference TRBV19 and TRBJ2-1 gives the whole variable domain DGGITQSPKYLFRKEGQNVTLSCEQNLNHDAMYWYRQDPGQGLRLIYYSQIVNDFQKGDIAEGYSVSREKKESFPLTVTSAQKNPTAFYLCASSRSSGRLEQFFGPGTRLTVL.

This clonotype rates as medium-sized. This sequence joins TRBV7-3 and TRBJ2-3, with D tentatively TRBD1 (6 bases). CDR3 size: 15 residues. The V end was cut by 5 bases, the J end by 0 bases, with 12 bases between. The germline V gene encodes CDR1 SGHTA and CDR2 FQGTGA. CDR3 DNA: TGTGCCAGCAGCCCCGGACAGTTTAGCACAGATACGCAGTATTTT. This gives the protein CASSPGQFSTDTQYF.

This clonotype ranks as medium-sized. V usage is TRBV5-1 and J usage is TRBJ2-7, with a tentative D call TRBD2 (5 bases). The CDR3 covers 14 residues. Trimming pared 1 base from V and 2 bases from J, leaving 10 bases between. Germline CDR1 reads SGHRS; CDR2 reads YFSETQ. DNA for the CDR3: TGCGCCAGCAGCTTGCGGCAGGAGGCCTACGAGCAGTACTTC. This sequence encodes CASSLRQEAYEQYF.